This T cell receptor (beta chain) derives from a study of shared clonotypes between healthy human individuals. This table comes from immunoSEQ multiplex PCR, and its TCRdb copy is limited to in-frame clones, with some not included. The data contain around 2.5 million clones, over 85% of them seen just once; the ten biggest clones take up roughly 0.36%. This clone has more than one count but fewer than ten. Its antigen is unidentified. Findings of the study overall: Estimated richness was generally greater in naive than memory subsets.

Material: naive CD4+ T cells from PBMCs. Subset here: CD45RA+ positively selected. The TCR was taken from a man between 18 and 29 years old in good health. Some clones in this sample may be carry-over from other donors' samples.

The CDR3 region is CASSEYRAVGTEAFF. CDR3 DNA sequence: TGTGCCAGCAGTGAGTACAGGGCGGTAGGCACTGAAGCTTTCTTT. This rearrangement joins TRBV6-1 to TRBJ1-1; D perhaps matches TRBD1 (6 bases). The CDR3 contains 15 residues. The germline V gene encodes CDR1 MNHNS and CDR2 SASEGT. V was cut by 3 bases and J by 4 bases, with 15 bases left in between.